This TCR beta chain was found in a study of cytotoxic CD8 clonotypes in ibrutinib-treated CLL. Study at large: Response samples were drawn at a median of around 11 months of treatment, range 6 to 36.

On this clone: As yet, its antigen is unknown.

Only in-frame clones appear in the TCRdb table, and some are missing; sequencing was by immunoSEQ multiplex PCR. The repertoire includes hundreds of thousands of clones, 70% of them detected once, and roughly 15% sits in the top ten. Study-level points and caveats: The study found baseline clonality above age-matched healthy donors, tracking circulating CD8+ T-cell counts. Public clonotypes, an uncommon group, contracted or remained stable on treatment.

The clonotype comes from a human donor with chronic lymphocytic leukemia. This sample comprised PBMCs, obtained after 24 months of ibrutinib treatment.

CDR3 DNA sequence: TGTGCCAGCAGCGCCCCGGGACAGGGGGTAGGTGGCTACACCTTC. Its protein is CASSAPGQGVGGYTF. The gene calls are TRBV9 and TRBJ1-2, with 11 bases lining up with TRBD1. CDR3 size: 15 residues. With 3 bases clipped from V and 7 bases from J, the junction kept 8 bases outside the gene matches. From germline, CDR1 is SGDLS and CDR2 YYNGEE.